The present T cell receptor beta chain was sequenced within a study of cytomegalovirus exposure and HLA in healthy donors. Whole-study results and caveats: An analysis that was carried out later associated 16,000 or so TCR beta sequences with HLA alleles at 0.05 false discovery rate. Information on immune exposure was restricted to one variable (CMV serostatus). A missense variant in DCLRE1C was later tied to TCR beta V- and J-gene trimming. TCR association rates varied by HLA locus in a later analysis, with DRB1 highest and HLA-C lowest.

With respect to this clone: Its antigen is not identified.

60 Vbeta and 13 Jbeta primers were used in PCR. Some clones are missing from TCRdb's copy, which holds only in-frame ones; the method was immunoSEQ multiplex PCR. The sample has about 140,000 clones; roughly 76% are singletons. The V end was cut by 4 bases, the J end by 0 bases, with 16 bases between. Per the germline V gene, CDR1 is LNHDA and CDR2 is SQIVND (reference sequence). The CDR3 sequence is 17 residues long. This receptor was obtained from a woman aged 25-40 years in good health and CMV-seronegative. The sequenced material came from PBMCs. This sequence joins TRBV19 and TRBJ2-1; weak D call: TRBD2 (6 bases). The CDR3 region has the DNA TGTGCCAGTAGTACCCGGAGGGCTTCGGGCTCCTACAATGAGCAGTTCTTC. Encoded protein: CASSTRRASGSYNEQFF.